The entry below gives a single T cell receptor beta chain sequence along with its context. Its antigen is currently not known. Base qualities were left out, and no much larger clone turns up one base away. Using the deep immunoSEQ assay, TCR CDR3 regions were amplified from genomic DNA by multiplex PCR. Genomic DNA extracted from each cell subset was distributed evenly over all wells of several immunoSEQ 96-well plates, and each plate served as one replicate. For sorted subsets, approximately 0.2 ug of genomic DNA, equivalent to around 29,000 T cell genomes, went into each replicate PCR. Purified libraries were quantified with a Qubit 3.0 fluorometer, sized on a Bioanalyzer 2100, and re-quantified with the KAPA Library Quantification kit. Every immunoSEQ 96-well plate was sequenced on a dedicated single-read 150-cycle Illumina NextSeq 550 flow cell. Processing in the source paper ran as follows. Because only junctional sequences without quality scores were contained in the immunoSEQ output, filtering matching that applied to full-length reads could not be performed. Sequences were annotated with PyIR, a Python wrapper for IgBLAST v1.9, and V/J genes and CDR3 were assigned using IMGT germline references. Reads were filtered out if the reads had weak V/J assignments (E-value above 1e-6), no CDR3, stop codons, out-of-frame junctions, or ambiguous translated residues. V3J clonotypes were defined as sequences sharing an identical inferred V gene, J gene, and CDR3 amino acid sequence. The percentage overlap between two repertoires was calculated by dividing the number of shared unique clonotypes by the size of the smaller repertoire. Richness of each repertoire was evaluated using RTK rarefaction, the Chao1 estimator, and Recon v2.1 estimates of unobserved clonotypes. Generation probabilities were computed with OLGA for all TCRbeta clonotypes obtained by the gDNA method from a handful of donors. In its TCRdb copy, this immuneACCESS table keeps in-frame sequences only and misses some clones. Where compared with another copy, unresolved V genes explain less than half of these, and the others have no known cause. The DNA was the basis for D and trimming; V, J and clone size are from that table. Counted in this sample were about a million clones; 60% to 80% of them appeared once. The ten largest clones capture roughly 0.82% of the sample.

The germline V gene supplies CDR1 SGHDT and CDR2 YYEEEE. From the cysteine up to the phenylalanine, the CDR3 has a length of 16 residues. The read is trimmed to its CDR3 DNA, 48 bases read in frame from base 1. Trimming costs V 4 bases and J 7 bases, and their ends lie 24 bases apart. This record comes from a study of shared clonotypes between healthy human individuals (dated by TCRdb to 2018 to 2021). At the level of the whole study: Three men and two women, aged 18 to 49 years, made up the cohort. For each donor, three plates each were used for CD4 naive and CD4 memory, two plates were used for CD8 naive, and one plate was used for CD8 memory. Blood TCR repertoires of about five healthy adults were deeply sequenced to estimate repertoire size and the extent of clonotype sharing between individuals. Libraries were prepared and TCR repertoires were sequenced by different laboratories using diverse techniques, in order to increase sequencing depth and limit assay-specific biases. Each donor's leukapheresis produced roughly between roughly 0.85 and 10 billion PBMCs. Study-wide findings and limitations: Higher generation probabilities were observed for clonotypes shared by all four sorted-subset donors than for non-shared clonotypes. Naive subsets generally had larger estimated clonotype richness than memory subsets did. Pairwise subsampling indicated that sequencing depth was expected to affect the degree of clonotype sharing among donors. Incomplete sequencing was indicated by rarefaction of sorted-subset datasets, despite the large sequencing depth. The genetic and exposure-history diversity represented was limited by the small number of donors. Sampling was limited to blood, and TCR repertoires in tissue likely differ from TCR repertoires in blood. Around 5.4% of naive CD4, 3% to 4% of naive CD8, roughly 2.4% of memory CD4, and about 0.4% of memory CD8 clonotypes were shared across four donors.

Healthy HIV-negative adults with no recently reported acute infections or vaccinations were included as donors. Every donor was a Caucasian adult residing in Nashville, Tennessee, USA. Magnetic negative selection was used to enrich CD4+ T cells, after which naive cells were positively selected on CD45RA and the negative fraction became the memory subset. Blood was collected by leukapheresis, and PBMCs were isolated by Ficoll-Histopaque density gradient centrifugation and then cryopreserved in liquid nitrogen vapor phase. Analytical flow cytometry was used to check the purity and quantity of every magnetically sorted T cell population. Genomic DNA was isolated from every sorted fraction and measured by UV absorbance on a Nanodrop 2000c.

Sequences were obtained from memory CD4+ T cells from PBMCs. The cell subset or site label here, explained by the study, means: CD45RA-negative fraction. The receptor was derived from a man aged 18 to 30 in good health. Some clones in this sample may be carry-over from other donors' samples. In this chain, TRBV5-6 is recombined with TRBJ2-7; the D call is tentative, TRBD1 or TRBD2, as each matches 7 bases. The bases are TGTGCCAGCAGCCCAGGGGGGGCGGCCACTCAAGGAGAGCAGTACTTC. Its coded protein is CASSPGGAATQGEQYF.